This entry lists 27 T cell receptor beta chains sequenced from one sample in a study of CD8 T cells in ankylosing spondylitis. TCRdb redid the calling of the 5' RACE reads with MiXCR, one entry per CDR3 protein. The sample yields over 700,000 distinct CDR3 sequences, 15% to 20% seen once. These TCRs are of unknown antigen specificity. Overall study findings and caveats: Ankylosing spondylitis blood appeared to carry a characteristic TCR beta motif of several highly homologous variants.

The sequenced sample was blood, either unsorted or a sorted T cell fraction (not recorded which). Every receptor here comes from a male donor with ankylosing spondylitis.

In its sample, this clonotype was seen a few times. The CDR3 nucleotides are TGTGCCAGCAGTGAAGGGATAGGGCCCCAGCCCCAGCATTTT. Translating it yields CASSEGIGPQPQHF. The chain carries TRBV6-1 and TRBJ1-5; D unresolved. V dropped 1 base and J dropped 7 bases, with 11 bases sitting between them. Germline V lookup: CDR1 MNHNS, CDR2 SASEGT. The CDR3 totals 14 residues.

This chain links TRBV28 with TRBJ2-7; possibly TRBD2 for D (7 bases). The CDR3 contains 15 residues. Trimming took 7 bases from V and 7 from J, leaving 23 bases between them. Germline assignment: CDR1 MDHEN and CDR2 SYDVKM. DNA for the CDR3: TGTGCCAGCACCAAGGGGGGGGCGACTCCGGGAGAGCAGTACTTC. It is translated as CASTKGGATPGEQYF.

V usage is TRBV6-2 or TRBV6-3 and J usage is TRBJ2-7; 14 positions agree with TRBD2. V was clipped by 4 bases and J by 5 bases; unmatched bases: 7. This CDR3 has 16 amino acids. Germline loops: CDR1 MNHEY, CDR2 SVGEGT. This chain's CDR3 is CASSSSTSGRGNEQYF. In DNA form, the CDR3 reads TGTGCCAGCAGTTCCTCGACTAGCGGGAGGGGGAACGAGCAGTACTTC.

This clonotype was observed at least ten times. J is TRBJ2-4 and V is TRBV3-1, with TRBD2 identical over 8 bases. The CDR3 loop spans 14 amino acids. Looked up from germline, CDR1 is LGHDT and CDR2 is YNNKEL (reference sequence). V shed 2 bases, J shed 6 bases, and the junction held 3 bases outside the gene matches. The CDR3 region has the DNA TGTGCCAGCAGCCAAAGCCTAGCGGGAAACATTCAGTACTTC. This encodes CASSQSLAGNIQYF.

The CDR3 reads CSVEYKTGLGLFF. The CDR3 nucleotides read TGCAGCGTTGAGTATAAGACAGGGCTCGGGCTTTTCTTT. The chain links TRBV29-1 to TRBJ1-1, with 7 bases fitting TRBD1. Germline assignment: CDR1 SQVTM and CDR2 ANQGSEA. V lost 3 bases, J lost 13 bases, and 14 bases stayed unmatched. CDR3 size: 13 residues. The whole variable domain, filled in from reference TRBV29-1 and TRBJ1-1, reads SAVISQKPSRDICQRGTSLTIQCQVDSQVTMMFWYRQQPGQSLTLIATANQGSEATYESGFVIDKFPISRPNLTFSTLTVSNMSPEDSSIYLCSVEYKTGLGLFFGQGTRLTVV.

The CDR3 is CASSTLAGPEYEQYF. The DNA of the CDR3 is TGCGCCAGCAGCACCCTGGCAGGGCCTGAGTACGAGCAGTACTTC. J is TRBJ2-7 and V is TRBV5-1, with D maybe TRBD1 (5 bases). Looked up from germline, CDR1 is SGHRS and CDR2 is YFSETQ. The CDR3 has 15 amino acids. Trimming took off 4 bases at V and 4 bases at J, with 18 bases between the two ends.

CDR3 DNA: TGTGCCAGCAGAGAAAAGCTAGGATACAATGAGCAGTTCTTC. It specifies CASREKLGYNEQFF. The chain has TRBV2 and TRBJ2-1; no definite D call. The CDR3 is 14 amino acids. V was clipped by 6 bases and J by 4 bases, with 13 bases between them. The germline CDR1 and CDR2 sequences are SNHLY and FYNNEI.

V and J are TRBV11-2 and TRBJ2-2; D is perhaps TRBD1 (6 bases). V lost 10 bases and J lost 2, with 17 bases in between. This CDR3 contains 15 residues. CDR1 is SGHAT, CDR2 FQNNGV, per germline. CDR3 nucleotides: TGTGCCAACGACGACCGGGACATTAACACCGGGGAGCTGTTTTTT. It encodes CANDDRDINTGELFF. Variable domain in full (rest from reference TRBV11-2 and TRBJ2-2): EAGVAQSPRYKIIEKRQSVAFWCNPISGHATLYWYQQILGQGPKLLIQFQNNGVVDDSQLPKDRFSAERLKGVDSTLKIQPAKLEDSAVYLCANDDRDINTGELFFGEGSRLTVL.

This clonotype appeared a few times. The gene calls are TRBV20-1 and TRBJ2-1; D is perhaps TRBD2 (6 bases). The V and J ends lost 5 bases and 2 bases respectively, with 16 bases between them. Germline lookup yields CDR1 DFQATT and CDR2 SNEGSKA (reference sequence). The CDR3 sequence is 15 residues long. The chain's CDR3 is CSAYRGTSPYNEQFF. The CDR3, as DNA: TGCAGTGCTTATCGCGGGACGTCCCCCTACAATGAGCAGTTCTTC.

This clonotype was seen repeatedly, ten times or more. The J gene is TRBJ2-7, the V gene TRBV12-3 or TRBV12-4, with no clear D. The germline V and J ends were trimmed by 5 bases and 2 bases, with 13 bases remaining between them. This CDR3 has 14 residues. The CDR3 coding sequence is TGTGCCAGCAGTCAGCATACAGCAGCCTACGAGCAGTACTTC. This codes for CASSQHTAAYEQYF.

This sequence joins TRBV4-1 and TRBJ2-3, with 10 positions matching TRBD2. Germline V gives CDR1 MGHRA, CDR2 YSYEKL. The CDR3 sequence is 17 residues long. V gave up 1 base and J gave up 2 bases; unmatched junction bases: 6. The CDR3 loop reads CASSQGLAGEITDTQYF. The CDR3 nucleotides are TGCGCCAGCAGCCAAGGCCTAGCGGGGGAGATCACAGATACGCAGTATTTT.

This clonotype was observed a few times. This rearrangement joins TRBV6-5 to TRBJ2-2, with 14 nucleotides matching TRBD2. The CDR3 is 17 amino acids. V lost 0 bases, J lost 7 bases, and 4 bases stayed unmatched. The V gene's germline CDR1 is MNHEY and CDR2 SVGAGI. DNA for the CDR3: TGTGCCAGCAGTTACTCCAGACTAGCGGGAGGGCTCGGGGAGCTGTTTTTT. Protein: CASSYSRLAGGLGELFF.

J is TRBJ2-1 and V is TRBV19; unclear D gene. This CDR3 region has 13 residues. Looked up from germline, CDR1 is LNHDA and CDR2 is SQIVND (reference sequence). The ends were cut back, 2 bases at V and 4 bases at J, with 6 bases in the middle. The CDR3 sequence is CASSIRAYNEQFF. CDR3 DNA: TGTGCCAGTAGTATAAGAGCTTACAATGAGCAGTTCTTC.

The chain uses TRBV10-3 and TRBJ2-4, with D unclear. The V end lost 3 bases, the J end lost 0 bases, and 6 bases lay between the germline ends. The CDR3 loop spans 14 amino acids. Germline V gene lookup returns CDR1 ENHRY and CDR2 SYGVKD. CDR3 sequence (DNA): TGTGCCATCAGTGACGACCAAGCCAAAAACATTCAGTACTTC. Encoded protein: CAISDDQAKNIQYF.

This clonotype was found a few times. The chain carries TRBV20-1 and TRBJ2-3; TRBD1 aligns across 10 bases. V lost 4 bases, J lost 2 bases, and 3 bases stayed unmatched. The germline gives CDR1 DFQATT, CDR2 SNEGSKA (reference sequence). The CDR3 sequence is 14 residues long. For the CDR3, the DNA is TGCAGTGCTACGGGACAGGGGCTCACAGATACGCAGTATTTT. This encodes CSATGQGLTDTQYF.

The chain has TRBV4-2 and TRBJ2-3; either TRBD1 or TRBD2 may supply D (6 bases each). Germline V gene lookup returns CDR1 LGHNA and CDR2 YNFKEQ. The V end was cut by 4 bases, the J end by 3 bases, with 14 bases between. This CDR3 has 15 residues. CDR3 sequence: CASSPGIGGTDTQYF. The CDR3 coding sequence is TGTGCCAGCAGCCCGGGAATAGGGGGGACAGATACGCAGTATTTT.

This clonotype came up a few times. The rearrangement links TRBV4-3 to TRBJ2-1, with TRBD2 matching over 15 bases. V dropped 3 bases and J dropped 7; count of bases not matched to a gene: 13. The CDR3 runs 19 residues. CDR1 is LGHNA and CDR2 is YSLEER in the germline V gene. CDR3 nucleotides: TGCGCCAGCAGCCACTTCACTCCCGGACTAGCGGGAGGGCAGAATGAGCAGTTCTTC. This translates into CASSHFTPGLAGGQNEQFF.

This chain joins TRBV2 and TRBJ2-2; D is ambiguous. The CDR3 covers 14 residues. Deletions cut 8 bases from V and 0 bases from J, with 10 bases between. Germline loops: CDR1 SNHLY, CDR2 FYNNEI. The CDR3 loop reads CASRKDTNTGELFF. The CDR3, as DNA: TGTGCCAGCCGGAAAGACACGAACACCGGGGAGCTGTTTTTT.

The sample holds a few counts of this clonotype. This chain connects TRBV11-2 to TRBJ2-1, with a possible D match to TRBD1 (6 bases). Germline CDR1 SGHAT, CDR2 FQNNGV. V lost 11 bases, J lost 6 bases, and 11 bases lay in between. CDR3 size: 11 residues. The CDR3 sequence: CAVKQGNEQFF. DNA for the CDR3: TGTGCCGTGAAACAGGGCAATGAGCAGTTCTTC.

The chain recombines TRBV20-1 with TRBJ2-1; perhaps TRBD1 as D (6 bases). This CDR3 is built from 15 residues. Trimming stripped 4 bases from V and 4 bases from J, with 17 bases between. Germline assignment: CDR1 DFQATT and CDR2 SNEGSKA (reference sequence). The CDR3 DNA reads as TGCAGTGCTAAGCTAGAGGGGGTGGCGTACAATGAGCAGTTCTTC. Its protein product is CSAKLEGVAYNEQFF.

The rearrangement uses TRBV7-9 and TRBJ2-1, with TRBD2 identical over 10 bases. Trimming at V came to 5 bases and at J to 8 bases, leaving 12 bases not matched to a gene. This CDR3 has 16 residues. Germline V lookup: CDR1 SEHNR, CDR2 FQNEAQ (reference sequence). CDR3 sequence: CASSPQSSGGADEQFF. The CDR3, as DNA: TGTGCCAGCAGCCCACAGAGCAGCGGGGGGGCGGATGAGCAGTTCTTC.

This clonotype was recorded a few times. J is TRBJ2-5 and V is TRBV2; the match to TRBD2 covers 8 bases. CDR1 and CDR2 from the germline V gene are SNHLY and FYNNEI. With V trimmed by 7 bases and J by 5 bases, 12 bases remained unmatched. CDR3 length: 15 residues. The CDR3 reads CASKKTTREGETQYF. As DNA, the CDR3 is TGTGCCAGCAAGAAGACTACCCGGGAGGGGGAGACCCAGTACTTC. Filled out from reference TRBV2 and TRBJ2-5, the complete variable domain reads EPEVTQTPSHQVTQMGQEVILRCVPISNHLYFYWYRQILGQKVEFLVSFYNNEISEKSEIFDDQFSVERPDGSNFTLKIRSTKLEDSAMYFCASKKTTREGETQYFGPGTRLLVL.

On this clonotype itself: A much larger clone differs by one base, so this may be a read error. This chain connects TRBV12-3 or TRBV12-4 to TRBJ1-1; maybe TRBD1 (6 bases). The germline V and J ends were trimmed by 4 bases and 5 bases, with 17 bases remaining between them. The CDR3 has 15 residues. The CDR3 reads CASSSGGRGWTEAFF. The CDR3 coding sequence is TGTGCCAGCAGTTCCGGGGGCAGGGGCTGGACTGAAGCTTTCTTT.

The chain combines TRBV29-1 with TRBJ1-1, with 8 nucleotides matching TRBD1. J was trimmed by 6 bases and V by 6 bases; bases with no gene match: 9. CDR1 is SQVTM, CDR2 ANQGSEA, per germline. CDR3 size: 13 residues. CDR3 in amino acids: CSVRQGITSEAFF. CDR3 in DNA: TGCAGCGTCCGACAGGGGATCACTTCTGAAGCTTTCTTT.

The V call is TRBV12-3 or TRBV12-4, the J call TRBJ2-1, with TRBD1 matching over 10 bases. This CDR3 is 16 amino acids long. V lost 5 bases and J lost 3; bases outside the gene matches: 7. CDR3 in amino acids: CASSPGTGEIYNEQFF. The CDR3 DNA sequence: TGTGCCAGCAGTCCGGGGACAGGGGAGATCTACAATGAGCAGTTCTTC.

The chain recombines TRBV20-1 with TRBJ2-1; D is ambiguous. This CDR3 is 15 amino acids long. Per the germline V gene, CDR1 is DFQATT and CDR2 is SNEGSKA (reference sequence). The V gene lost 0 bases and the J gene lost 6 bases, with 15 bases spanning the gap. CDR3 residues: CSARDVEVAVNEQFF. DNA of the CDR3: TGCAGTGCTAGAGATGTCGAGGTAGCCGTCAATGAGCAGTTCTTC.

CDR3 in amino acids: CASSVENSYYNEQFF. The CDR3 nucleotides read TGTGCCAGCAGTGTAGAGAACAGCTACTACAATGAGCAGTTCTTC. V and J are TRBV6-1 and TRBJ2-1; no reliable D call. CDR3 size: 15 residues. The germline V and J ends were trimmed by 4 bases and 3 bases, with 13 bases remaining between them. Germline V gene sequence: CDR1 MNHNS, CDR2 SASEGT.